The 11 T cell receptor beta chains listed next were all sequenced from one sample in a study of shared clonotypes between healthy human individuals. TCRdb's copy holds only in-frame clones and misses some; the assay was immunoSEQ multiplex PCR. The sample includes about 960,000 clones, more than 75% seen only once; the top ten take about 1.5%. The sequenced material came from memory CD4+ T cells sorted from blood. Subset here: CD45RA-negative fraction. These receptor sequences come from a man between 18 and 29 years old in good health.

The chain uses TRBV5-4 and TRBJ2-7, with 7 bases that match TRBD1. V lost 4 bases and J lost 5; bases outside the gene matches: 9. The germline gives CDR1 SGHNT, CDR2 YYREEE (reference sequence). The CDR3 consists of 14 residues. The CDR3 DNA follows: TGTGCCAGCAGCCCGCCCTTTGACAGGGACGAGCAGTACTTC. It specifies CASSPPFDRDEQYF.

The chain links TRBV2 to TRBJ1-2; D is undetermined. This CDR3 comprises 12 residues. Deletions cut 5 bases from V and 6 bases from J, with 10 bases between. Germline V gene lookup returns CDR1 SNHLY and CDR2 FYNNEI. Written as DNA, the CDR3 is TGTGCCAGCAGTCCCGACACGAATGGCTACACCTTC. It is translated as CASSPDTNGYTF.

This chain joins TRBV11-3 and TRBJ2-1, with 8 bases lining up with TRBD1. Trimming at V came to 4 bases and at J to 0 bases, leaving 5 bases not matched to a gene. Germline V gene data show CDR1 as SGHNT and CDR2 as YENEEA. The CDR3 extends over 16 amino acids. The chain's CDR3 is CASSSRQGLSYNEQFF. The DNA for the CDR3 is TGTGCCAGCAGCTCCCGACAGGGGCTCTCCTACAATGAGCAGTTCTTC.

With respect to this clone: A far bigger clonotype differs at one base, so this is likely a read error. Within the sample, other DNA sequences also encode this same CDR3. The V gene is TRBV7-2, the J gene TRBJ2-7; perhaps TRBD1 as D (5 bases). Trimming removed 6 bases at V and 0 bases at J, with 9 bases between. CDR1 is SGHTA, CDR2 FQGNSA, per germline. The CDR3 has 13 amino acids. CDR3 sequence (DNA): TGTGCCAGCAGTCTAGGGGTCTCCTACGAGCAGTACTTC. It yields the protein CASSLGVSYEQYF.

The chain combines TRBV6-6 with TRBJ2-5, with D maybe TRBD2 (7 bases). V lost 1 base and J lost 5, with 14 bases in between. The CDR3 runs 15 residues. Germline CDR1 reads MNHNY; CDR2 reads SVGAGI (reference sequence). CDR3 residues: CASSYFGGQGETQYF. The DNA of the CDR3 is TGTGCCAGCAGTTACTTCGGGGGGCAGGGGGAGACCCAGTACTTC.

The chain joins TRBV19 to TRBJ2-1, with no clear D. V was shortened by 0 bases and J by 0 bases, with 9 bases between the two germline ends. CDR1 LNHDA and CDR2 SQIVND come from the germline V gene (reference sequence). This CDR3 comprises 16 residues. The CDR3 here is CASSIDGSSSYNEQFF. The DNA for the CDR3 is TGTGCCAGTAGTATAGACGGTAGTAGCTCCTACAATGAGCAGTTCTTC.

This clone was counted many times. The DNA for the CDR3 is TGTGCCATCAGTGAGTCTTGGACTAGCGGGGGGGATACGCAGTATTTT. It is translated as CAISESWTSGGDTQYF. The chain carries TRBV10-3 and TRBJ2-3; 14 nucleotides match TRBD2. Losses at the gene ends were 0 bases for V and 6 bases for J; bases not matched to a gene: 2. The germline V gene encodes CDR1 ENHRY and CDR2 SYGVKD. The CDR3 is made up of 16 amino acids.

CDR3 nucleotide sequence: TGTGCCAGTTCTGGGACTAACTATGGCTACACCTTC. Encoded protein: CASSGTNYGYTF. The rearrangement joins TRBV18 to TRBJ1-2; no firm D call. Germline V CDR1 and CDR2: KGHSH, LQKENI. The CDR3 contains 12 residues. Trimming removed 9 bases from V and 0 bases from J, with 8 bases in between.

This clone came up a few times. This chain links TRBV6-1 with TRBJ1-5, with D unclear. The CDR3 is 13 residues long. Trimming left V 5 bases short and J 5 bases short, with 10 bases between. The germline CDR1 and CDR2 sequences are MNHNS and SASEGT. This CDR3 is CASSPRGDQPQHF. The CDR3 nucleotides read TGTGCCAGCAGTCCACGGGGAGATCAGCCCCAGCATTTT.

The chain employs TRBV6-1 and TRBJ2-7; perhaps TRBD2 as D (5 bases). The germline V and J ends were trimmed by 6 bases and 3 bases, with 15 bases remaining between them. Per the germline V gene, CDR1 is MNHNS and CDR2 is SASEGT. This CDR3 comprises 14 residues. The CDR3 is CASSLWERIYEQYF. In DNA form, the CDR3 reads TGTGCCAGCAGCCTTTGGGAGCGGATCTACGAGCAGTACTTC.

The J gene is TRBJ2-3, the V gene TRBV5-1, with 7 bases matching TRBD2. V was pared by 3 bases and J by 4 bases, with 8 bases of the junction left unmatched. This CDR3 region has 15 residues. Germline-derived CDR1 and CDR2 are SGHRS and YFSETQ. CDR3 residues: CASSSGTSVADTQYF. CDR3 in DNA: TGCGCCAGCAGCTCGGGAACTAGCGTGGCAGATACGCAGTATTTT.